The clone carrying this TCR beta chain was observed at least ten times. The data derive from a study of early T cells in non-severe SARS-CoV-2 infection. TCRdb called the 5' RACE reads again in MiXCR, with one record for every CDR3 protein. The top ten hold 15% to 20% of the sample, which has about 22,000 distinct CDR3 sequences, 4% to 5.5% seen once. V shed 3 bases and J shed 4 bases, with 6 bases lying between them. CDR1 and CDR2 from the germline V gene are LGHNA and YSLEER. CDR3 length: 13 residues. The sequenced material came from whole blood. The clonotype comes from an adult who was a healthcare worker with PCR-confirmed SARS-CoV-2 infection or an uninfected control (not recorded which). The rearrangement uses TRBV4-3 and TRBJ2-2; a possible D gene is TRBD2 (5 bases). This CDR3 reads CASSQEVTGELFF. CDR3 coding DNA: TGCGCCAGCAGCCAGGAGGTCACCGGGGAGCTGTTTTTT.